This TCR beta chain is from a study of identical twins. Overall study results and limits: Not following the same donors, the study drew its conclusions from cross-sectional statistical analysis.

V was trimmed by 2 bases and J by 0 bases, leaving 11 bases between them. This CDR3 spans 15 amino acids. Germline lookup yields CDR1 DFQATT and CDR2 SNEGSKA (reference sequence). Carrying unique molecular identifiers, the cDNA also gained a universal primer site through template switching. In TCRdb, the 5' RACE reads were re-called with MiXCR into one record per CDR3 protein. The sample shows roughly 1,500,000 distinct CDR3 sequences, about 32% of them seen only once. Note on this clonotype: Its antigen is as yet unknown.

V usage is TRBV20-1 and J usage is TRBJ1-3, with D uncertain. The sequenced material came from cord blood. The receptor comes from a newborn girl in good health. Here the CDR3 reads CSARSVIFSGNTIYF. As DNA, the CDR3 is TGCAGTGCTAGATCCGTGATATTCTCTGGAAACACCATATATTTT.